The source of this T cell receptor (beta chain) is a study of shared clonotypes between healthy human individuals. Study-wide points: On the whole, naive subsets had larger estimated richness than memory subsets had.

The data were produced by immunoSEQ multiplex PCR, yet TCRdb's version contains in-frame clones alone and is incomplete. The sample carries around 2.1 million clones, more than 90% recorded once. Concerning this clone: Antigen unknown. Additional DNA sequences in this sample encode the identical CDR3.

The germline V gene encodes CDR1 SGHTA and CDR2 FQGNSA. This CDR3 has 16 amino acids. V gave up 1 base and J gave up 6 bases; unmatched junction bases: 4. Material for sequencing was naive CD4+ T cells sorted from blood. Specified subset: CD45RA+ positively selected. The clonotype was recovered from a young man in good health. The chain links TRBV7-2 to TRBJ2-1; 12 nucleotides match TRBD2. The CDR3: CASSLGLAGVGNEQFF. As DNA, the CDR3 is TGTGCCAGCAGCTTAGGACTAGCGGGGGTTGGCAATGAGCAGTTCTTC.